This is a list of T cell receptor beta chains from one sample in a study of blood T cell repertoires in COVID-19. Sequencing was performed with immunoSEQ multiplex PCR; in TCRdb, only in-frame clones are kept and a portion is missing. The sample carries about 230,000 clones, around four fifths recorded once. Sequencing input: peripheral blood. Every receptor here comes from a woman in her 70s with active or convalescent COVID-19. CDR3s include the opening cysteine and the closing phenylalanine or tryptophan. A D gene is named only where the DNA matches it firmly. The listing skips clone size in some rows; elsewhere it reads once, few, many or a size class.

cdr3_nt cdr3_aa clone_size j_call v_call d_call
TGTGCCAGCAGCTTGGTGTCAGGTACGCAGTATTTT CASSLVSGTQYF NA TRBJ2-3 TRBV5-4 NA
TGTGCCAGCTCACCACTGGCAGGGGCCACAGATACGCAGTATTTT CASSPLAGATDTQYF NA TRBJ2-3 TRBV18 NA
TGCGCCACTTTAGGGGGTACTGAAGCTTTCTTT CATLGGTEAFF few TRBJ1-1 TRBV10-2 NA
TGCGCCAGCAGTGAGTGGAGGACGGGCAATGAGCAGTTCTTC CASSEWRTGNEQFF NA TRBJ2-1 TRBV10-2 NA
TGTGCCAGCAGTGAATATAGGGGGCAAGAAGCTTTCTTT CASSEYRGQEAFF NA TRBJ1-1 TRBV25-1 TRBD1
TGTGCCAGCAGTTCGACTCGAGGTCGCAACACCTTC CASSSTRGRNTF NA TRBJ1-2 TRBV12-3/TRBV12-4 NA
TGCGCCAGCAGTGTACTAAGGGGGAGCTCCTACGAGCAGTACTTC CASSVLRGSSYEQYF few TRBJ2-7 TRBV10-2 NA
TGTGCCAGCACTCGAGGACTAGCGGTCACAGATACGCAGTATTTT CASTRGLAVTDTQYF NA TRBJ2-3 TRBV3-1/TRBV3-2 TRBD2
TGTGCCAGCAGCCAAGTTGCGGGAGGGATCACAGATACGCAGTATTTT CASSQVAGGITDTQYF NA TRBJ2-3 TRBV3-1/TRBV3-2 TRBD2
TGTGCCAGCAGTGACCGACAGGGTCAATACAATGAGCAGTTCTTC CASSDRQGQYNEQFF NA TRBJ2-1 TRBV2 TRBD1
TGTGCCAGCAGTCAGGGGCTAGCGGGGGCCTACGAGCAGTACTTC CASSQGLAGAYEQYF NA TRBJ2-7 TRBV9 TRBD2
TGTGCCAGCAGCCGCTACGACCCTCTAGGGGATGAGCAGTTCTTC CASSRYDPLGDEQFF few TRBJ2-1 TRBV7-9 NA
TGTGCCAGCAGCCTCAGCCGGAGGGGCGGGGAGCTGTTTTTT CASSLSRRGGELFF NA TRBJ2-2 TRBV14 NA
TGTGCCTGGAGTCGGGACAGGGGCACAGATACGCAGTATTTT CAWSRDRGTDTQYF once TRBJ2-3 TRBV30 TRBD1
TGTGCCAGCAGTTACGAAGGGGTTGGTGGCTATGGCTACACCTTC CASSYEGVGGYGYTF NA TRBJ1-2 TRBV6-2/TRBV6-3 NA
TGTGCCAGTAATTTGTGGGGACACCCTAGGGGAAAACTGTTTTTT CASNLWGHPRGKLFF NA TRBJ1-4 TRBV19 NA
TGTGCCAGCAGCCAAGATGGCGAGGGGAGGACCTACGAGCAGTACTTC CASSQDGEGRTYEQYF NA TRBJ2-7 TRBV14 NA
TGTGCCTGGAGTTGGGGAGGGGGGGCCGCAGATACGCAGTATTTT CAWSWGGGAADTQYF NA TRBJ2-3 TRBV30 NA
TGTGCCAGCAGTTACAGGGATGGCTACACCTTC CASSYRDGYTF NA TRBJ1-2 TRBV28 NA
TGTGCCAGCAGCCAACAGGGGAATGGTTCACCCCTCCACTTT CASSQQGNGSPLHF NA TRBJ1-6 TRBV5-8 TRBD1
TGTGCCAGCAGTTTGAGACAGGGAAACGACGAGCAGTACTTC CASSLRQGNDEQYF NA TRBJ2-7 TRBV27 TRBD1
TGTGCCAGCAGCCCCCGGACAGGGATCATGAACACTGAAGCTTTCTTT CASSPRTGIMNTEAFF NA TRBJ1-1 TRBV28 TRBD1
TGCGCCAGCAGTGCCGCGAACACCGGGGAGCTGTTTTTT CASSAANTGELFF NA TRBJ2-2 TRBV10-1 NA
TGTGCCAGTGGGGGAGGGTACAGCACAGATACGCAGTATTTT CASGGGYSTDTQYF NA TRBJ2-3 TRBV6-6 TRBD2
TGTGCCAGCAATACTGGACAGCTTGAAGCTTTCTTT CASNTGQLEAFF NA TRBJ1-1 TRBV12-3/TRBV12-4 NA
TGTGCCAGCAGTTACCTCGAGGGAGAGACCCAGTACTTC CASSYLEGETQYF NA TRBJ2-5 TRBV12-3/TRBV12-4 NA
TGTGCCAGCAGTTCCCTCCCTGGGGGGATTATGAACACTGAAGCTTTCTTT CASSSLPGGIMNTEAFF NA TRBJ1-1 TRBV28 NA
TGTGCCAGCAGCTTGGATCTCGGAGGGGCCAGAGACACAGATACGCAGTATTTT CASSLDLGGARDTDTQYF once TRBJ2-3 TRBV7-9 NA
TGTGCCAGCAGTTCCGGGACTAGCGGGAGATTAGAGACCCAGTACTTC CASSSGTSGRLETQYF NA TRBJ2-5 TRBV3-1/TRBV3-2 TRBD2
TGTGCCAGCAGTCCCCCGGGCGGGGGGAATGAAAAACTGTTTTTT CASSPPGGGNEKLFF NA TRBJ1-4 TRBV5-4 NA
TGTGCCAGCTCCACGACGGACGGGACCTACGAGCAGTACTTC CASSTTDGTYEQYF NA TRBJ2-7 TRBV18 NA
TGTGCCAGCAGACTAGCGGGGGGTACCGGGGAGCTGTTTTTT CASRLAGGTGELFF NA TRBJ2-2 TRBV6-5 TRBD2
TGTGCCAGCAGATTGGGACTAGCGGGGGGTTGGGAAGACGAGCAGTACTTC CASRLGLAGGWEDEQYF NA TRBJ2-7 TRBV7-2 TRBD2
TGCGCCAGCAGCGGGACAGGGCATGAAGCTTTCTTT CASSGTGHEAFF NA TRBJ1-1 TRBV5-1 TRBD1
TGCGCCAGCAAGGAGACAGGGAATGAAAAACTGTTTTTT CASKETGNEKLFF NA TRBJ1-4 TRBV5-1 TRBD1
TGTGCCAGCAGCTTATTGGCTTTAAAAGAGACCCAGTACTTC CASSLLALKETQYF NA TRBJ2-5 TRBV7-9 NA
TGTGCCAGCGGCCTGACGGAGGGCACAGATACGCAGTATTTT CASGLTEGTDTQYF NA TRBJ2-3 TRBV28 NA
TGTGCCACCAGCAGAGATAAGACTAGCGGGGGGCATACGCAGTATTTT CATSRDKTSGGHTQYF NA TRBJ2-3 TRBV15 TRBD2
TGTGCCAGCAGCTCGACAGGGGGCCAAGAGACCCAGTACTTC CASSSTGGQETQYF NA TRBJ2-5 TRBV7-9 TRBD1
TGTGCCAGCAGCCCCCGGACAAGGGGTCGTTTCGCTGAAGCTTTCTTT CASSPRTRGRFAEAFF NA TRBJ1-1 TRBV11-1 NA
TGTGCCAGCCTAAATTGGACAGACACAGATACGCAGTATTTT CASLNWTDTDTQYF NA TRBJ2-3 TRBV11-2 NA
TGTGCCATCAGTGATAACAGGGACGAGGACGAGCAGTACTTC CAISDNRDEDEQYF NA TRBJ2-7 TRBV10-3 NA
TGTGCCAGCTCTTCCACAGGGCGGACTGAAGCTTTCTTT CASSSTGRTEAFF once TRBJ1-1 TRBV6-5 NA
TGTGCCAGCGGGAATAGCGGGGACAGTGTATACGAGCAGTACTTC CASGNSGDSVYEQYF NA TRBJ2-7 TRBV9 NA
TGTGCCAGCAGCGTAACATCAGGGGTGATCACCGGGGAGCTGTTTTTT CASSVTSGVITGELFF NA TRBJ2-2 TRBV9 NA
TGTGCCAGCAGCAATGACAGGGGCGAAGCTTTCTTT CASSNDRGEAFF NA TRBJ1-1 TRBV7-9 TRBD1
TGTGCCAGCAGCGTAGGCCGTCCGGGGAAGGACGAGCAGTACTTC CASSVGRPGKDEQYF NA TRBJ2-7 TRBV9 NA
TGTGCCAGCAGCAGTGGCAGGACAGGGGACTACGAGCAGTACTTC CASSSGRTGDYEQYF NA TRBJ2-7 TRBV6-5 TRBD1
TGTGCCAGCAGTTCCCCCTTTACCGGGGAGCTGTTTTTT CASSSPFTGELFF NA TRBJ2-2 TRBV6-5 NA
TGTGCCAGCAGTCGAGCGGGAGACACCGGGGAGCTGTTTTTT CASSRAGDTGELFF NA TRBJ2-2 TRBV7-9 TRBD2
TGTGCCAGTAGGGACAGAGCGACGAACACTGAAGCTTTCTTT CASRDRATNTEAFF NA TRBJ1-1 TRBV19 NA
TGTGCCAGTAGGCTTAGCGGGAACACAGATACGCAGTATTTT CASRLSGNTDTQYF NA TRBJ2-3 TRBV19 TRBD2
TGTGCCACCAGCAGAGCCGGGATGCACACTGAAGCTTTCTTT CATSRAGMHTEAFF NA TRBJ1-1 TRBV15 NA
TGCAGTGCTAGTGAGAGGGCCCCTATAGGCACGCAGTATTTT CSASERAPIGTQYF NA TRBJ2-3 TRBV20-1 NA
TGTGCCAGCAGCTCTCCGGGACAGGGACGCGAAAAACTGTTTTTT CASSSPGQGREKLFF NA TRBJ1-4 TRBV7-8 TRBD1
TGTGCCAGCAGCCGGGACAGGTCTTGGGCCGGGGAGCTGTTTTTT CASSRDRSWAGELFF NA TRBJ2-2 TRBV5-4 TRBD1
TGTGCCAGCAGCTATCGGGCGGGAGGGAACCCAGCTACCTACGAGCAGTACTTC CASSYRAGGNPATYEQYF NA TRBJ2-7 TRBV7-2 TRBD2
TGTGCCAGCTCACCCCGGGACAGGGAAAATCAGCCCCAGCATTTT CASSPRDRENQPQHF NA TRBJ1-5 TRBV18 TRBD1
TGTGCCAGCAGCACCCGCGGGGGAATTGGCGCAGATACGCAGTATTTT CASSTRGGIGADTQYF few TRBJ2-3 TRBV9 TRBD2